Following are 17 T cell receptor beta chains from one sample sequenced in a study of long-term antiretroviral therapy in people with HIV (dated 2022 in TCRdb). The immunoSEQ hsTCRB v3.0 assay was used at survey level resolution to sequence the TRB variable region. TCRdb stores this immuneACCESS table with in-frame sequences only. Part of the clones is absent; in the studies checked, under half of the shortfall reflects unresolved V genes, and no reason is known for the rest. The sample has about 28,000 clones on record, roughly 80% of them singletons. Roughly 9% of the sample is held by the ten biggest clonotypes. Sequencing was performed on unsorted PBMCs, taken 3 years after starting antiretroviral therapy. The receptors come from a man in his forties with HIV.

This rearrangement joins TRBV5-6 to TRBJ1-3; no firm D call. Per the germline V gene, CDR1 is SGHDT and CDR2 is YYEEEE. The CDR3 runs 17 residues. Trimming cost V 5 bases and J 0 bases, with 18 bases left between them. CDR3: CASSFTRDRSSGNTIYF. The CDR3, as DNA: TGTGCCAGCAGTTTCACACGCGACCGATCCTCTGGAAACACCATATATTTT.

The chain links TRBV7-6 to TRBJ2-3, with unresolved D. CDR1 is SGHVS and CDR2 is FNYEAQ in the germline V gene. V was pared by 3 bases and J by 2 bases, with 24 bases between. The CDR3 has 19 amino acids. The CDR3 loop is CASSFVPAGGYFPTDTQYF. The CDR3 DNA sequence: TGTGCCAGCAGCTTCGTGCCGGCCGGCGGCTACTTCCCCACAGATACGCAGTATTTT.

The chain has TRBV4-2 and TRBJ1-5; D remains unclear. Per the germline V gene, CDR1 is LGHNA and CDR2 is YNFKEQ. Trimming pared 0 bases from V and 11 bases from J, leaving 11 bases between. This CDR3 contains 13 residues. CDR3 coding DNA: TGTGCCAGCAGCCAAGATATATCGTCAGCCCAGCATTTT. This gives the protein CASSQDISSAQHF.

This clone was counted a single time. The chain uses TRBV28 and TRBJ1-1, with D uncertain. The germline V gene has CDR1 MDHEN and CDR2 SYDVKM. V lost 5 bases to trimming and J lost 1 base, with 11 bases between them. CDR3 size: 14 residues. The CDR3 reads CASSPRDRNTEAFF. The CDR3 bases are TGTGCCAGCAGTCCACGGGATAGGAACACTGAAGCTTTCTTT. The entire variable domain, with the rest obtained from reference TRBV28 and TRBJ1-1, is as follows: DVKVTQSSRYLVKRTGEKVFLECVQDMDHENMFWYRQDPGLGLRLIYFSYDVKMKEKGDIPEGYSVSREKKERFSLILESASTNQTSMYLCASSPRDRNTEAFFGQGTRLTVV.

This clone was detected once. V usage is TRBV11-2 and J usage is TRBJ2-7; D is undetermined. Deletions cut 5 bases from V and 0 bases from J, with 14 bases between. Germline CDR1 reads SGHAT; CDR2 reads FQNNGV. CDR3 size: 15 residues. CDR3 sequence reads: CASSPQVATSYEQYF. The CDR3 coding sequence is TGTGCCAGCAGCCCCCAGGTGGCCACCTCCTACGAGCAGTACTTC.

This clone was seen a few times. The chain links TRBV28 to TRBJ1-2, with D maybe TRBD1 (5 bases). Germline V CDR1 and CDR2: MDHEN, SYDVKM. Deletions cut 6 bases from V and 3 bases from J, with 8 bases between. The CDR3 consists of 12 residues. This chain's CDR3 is CASSGAYYGYTF. The CDR3 bases are TGTGCCAGCAGCGGGGCTTACTATGGCTACACCTTC.

The J gene is TRBJ2-4, the V gene TRBV5-1; D is undetermined. This CDR3 is 15 amino acids long. CDR1 and CDR2 from the germline V gene are SGHRS and YFSETQ. Trimming removed 2 bases at V and 0 bases at J, with 9 bases between. The CDR3 loop reads CASSLSSLAKNIQYF. The CDR3 nucleotides read TGCGCCAGCAGCTTATCTTCTCTAGCCAAAAACATTCAGTACTTC.

The genes are TRBV5-1 and TRBJ2-3; 8 bases fit TRBD2. Germline values: CDR1 SGHRS, CDR2 YFSETQ. The junction had 9 bases not matched to a gene; V was cut back by 4 bases and J by 2 bases. This CDR3 is built from 16 residues. In DNA form, the CDR3 reads TGCGCCAGCAGCCCGGCCTTAGCGGGAACCACAGATACGCAGTATTTT. Translation: CASSPALAGTTDTQYF.

This chain connects TRBV27 to TRBJ2-7, with 7 bases that match TRBD2. Per germline, CDR1 MNHEY and CDR2 SMNVEV (reference sequence). The CDR3 is 14 amino acids. V lost 7 bases to trimming and J lost 4 bases; unmatched junction nucleotides: 10. In nucleotides, the CDR3 is TGTGCCAGCAAGTTTCGGGAGGCATATTACGAGCAGTACTTC. This encodes CASKFREAYYEQYF.

The chain employs TRBV9 and TRBJ2-2, with TRBD1 matching over 7 bases. The length of the CDR3 is 14 residues. The ends lost 4 bases at V and 7 bases at J; junction bases unmatched: 7. Germline values: CDR1 SGDLS, CDR2 YYNGEE. This CDR3 is CASSTDRVGGELFF. As DNA, the CDR3 is TGTGCCAGCAGCACTGACAGGGTTGGCGGGGAGCTGTTTTTT.

CDR3 amino acids: CASSYQTGTPDTQYF. The CDR3 region has the DNA TGTGCCAGCAGTTATCAAACCGGGACCCCGGATACGCAGTATTTT. This chain joins TRBV6-6 and TRBJ2-3; D may correspond to TRBD1 or TRBD2 (5 bases each). Germline assignment: CDR1 MNHNY and CDR2 SVGAGI (reference sequence). The CDR3 has 15 amino acids. V shed 3 bases and J shed 6 bases, with 16 bases lying between them.

The J gene is TRBJ2-4, the V gene TRBV11-2, with D possibly being TRBD1 (6 bases). This CDR3 comprises 17 residues. V shed 2 bases and J shed 0 bases, with 14 bases lying between them. The germline V gene encodes CDR1 SGHAT and CDR2 FQNNGV. CDR3 sequence reads: CASSLTDSLIAKNIQYF. In nucleotides, the CDR3 is TGTGCCAGCAGCTTAACGGACAGTTTAATAGCCAAAAACATTCAGTACTTC.

The V call is TRBV11-2, the J call TRBJ2-1; TRBD2 aligns across 7 bases. This CDR3 region has 17 residues. Germline V lookup: CDR1 SGHAT, CDR2 FQNNGV. Unmatched junction bases numbered 7, after V lost 2 bases and J lost 0 bases. The CDR3 DNA reads TGTGCCAGCAGCTTATTCCGTCGGACTAGCTCCTACAATGAGCAGTTCTTC. As protein: CASSLFRRTSSYNEQFF.

The chain's CDR3 is CASSYTLGGEQFF. The CDR3 nucleotides read TGTGCCAGCAGCTACACCCTGGGGGGTGAGCAGTTCTTC. This chain links TRBV11-1 with TRBJ2-1; tentatively, D is TRBD2 (6 bases). The V and J ends lost 4 bases and 9 bases respectively, with 13 bases between them. The CDR3 totals 13 residues. Germline V gives CDR1 SGHAT, CDR2 FQDESV (reference sequence).

The chain carries TRBV6-1 and TRBJ1-2; 10 bases match TRBD1. Germline CDR1 MNHNS, CDR2 SASEGT. The CDR3 contains 14 residues. V shed 6 bases, J shed 4 bases, and the junction held 5 bases outside the gene matches. DNA for the CDR3: TGTGCCAGCAGACTTGGGACAGGGGCCTATGGCTACACCTTC. It specifies CASRLGTGAYGYTF.

The chain couples TRBV4-3 to TRBJ2-5, with D perhaps matching TRBD2 (6 bases). The CDR3 has 17 residues. V lost 0 bases to trimming and J lost 7 bases, with 21 bases between them. Germline V gene lookup returns CDR1 LGHNA and CDR2 YSLEER. The CDR3 loop reads CASSQDADSGPWGTQYF. The CDR3 DNA sequence: TGCGCCAGCAGCCAAGATGCGGATAGCGGTCCTTGGGGGACCCAGTACTTC.

V gene TRBV11-2 combines with J gene TRBJ1-4, with D maybe TRBD1 (6 bases). V lost 1 base, J lost 4 bases, and 16 bases lay in between. The CDR3 loop spans 17 amino acids. Per germline, CDR1 SGHAT and CDR2 FQNNGV. In nucleotides, the CDR3 is TGTGCCAGCAGCTTAGTACGGGGGCGGCCCGATAATGAAAAACTGTTTTTT. Residues: CASSLVRGRPDNEKLFF.